The 32 T cell receptor beta chains in this list originate from one sample, sequenced in a study of cytomegalovirus exposure and HLA in healthy donors. Both 60 Vbeta primers and 13 Jbeta primers went into the PCR. Clones were sequenced by immunoSEQ multiplex PCR, and TCRdb holds only the in-frame ones, with some missing. The data hold about 160,000 clones, with about 71% observed a single time. Source material: PBMCs. Receptors originate from a woman in her twenties or thirties in good health and CMV-seronegative.

The chain links TRBV4-3 to TRBJ1-4, with D uncertain. Germline V gene sequence: CDR1 LGHNA, CDR2 YSLEER. The length of the CDR3 is 14 residues. Trimming left V 2 bases short and J 4 bases short, with 8 bases between. For the CDR3, the DNA is TGCGCCAGCAGCCAATTCACAGATAATGAAAAACTGTTTTTT. Residues: CASSQFTDNEKLFF.

The chain has TRBV10-3 and TRBJ2-1, with 8 bases matching TRBD2. Losses at the gene ends were 3 bases for V and 2 bases for J; bases not matched to a gene: 3. CDR3 length equals 15 residues. Germline V gene data show CDR1 as ENHRY and CDR2 as SYGVKD. The CDR3 here is CAISEPAGAYNEQFF. In nucleotides, the CDR3 is TGTGCCATCAGTGAACCAGCGGGAGCCTACAATGAGCAGTTCTTC.

This chain connects TRBV28 to TRBJ1-5; TRBD1 might be the D (5 bases). CDR3 length equals 17 residues. The V gene lost 6 bases and the J gene lost 2 bases, with 20 bases spanning the gap. From germline, CDR1 is MDHEN and CDR2 SYDVKM. The chain's CDR3 is CASRHGGTQGGNQPQHF. In DNA form, the CDR3 reads TGTGCCAGCAGACACGGGGGGACCCAGGGCGGCAATCAGCCCCAGCATTTT.

V is TRBV6-4 and J is TRBJ2-1; D is possibly TRBD2 (6 bases). Germline V gene data show CDR1 as MRHNA and CDR2 as SNTAGT. V was pared by 6 bases and J by 8 bases, with 14 bases between. The CDR3 extends over 13 amino acids. The CDR3 here is CASSPGGADEQFF. For the CDR3, the DNA is TGTGCCAGCAGCCCCGGCGGGGCGGATGAGCAGTTCTTC.

This sequence joins TRBV5-6 and TRBJ1-6; 9 bases map to TRBD1. Germline CDR1 SGHDT, CDR2 YYEEEE. CDR3 length: 15 amino acids. Trimming took 4 bases from V and 5 from J; bases not matched to a gene: 4. CDR3 coding DNA: TGTGCCAGCAGCCCGGGACAGGGAAATAATTCACCCCTCCACTTT. This encodes CASSPGQGNNSPLHF. Together with reference TRBV5-6 and TRBJ1-6, the CDR3 gives the full variable domain: DAGVTQSPTHLIKTRGQQVTLRCSPKSGHDTVSWYQQALGQGPQFIFQYYEEEERQRGNFPDRFSGHQFPNYSSELNVNALLLGDSALYLCASSPGQGNNSPLHFGNGTRLTVT.

The rearrangement joins TRBV9 to TRBJ1-3, with TRBD1 as a possible D gene (5 bases). The CDR3 extends over 16 amino acids. V dropped 3 bases and J dropped 0 bases, with 13 bases sitting between them. Germline lookup yields CDR1 SGDLS and CDR2 YYNGEE. The CDR3: CASSAGHTYSGNTIYF. The CDR3 DNA follows: TGTGCCAGCAGCGCAGGACACACTTACTCTGGAAACACCATATATTTT.

The V gene is TRBV7-2, the J gene TRBJ2-1, with TRBD2 matching over 15 bases. CDR1 SGHTA and CDR2 FQGNSA come from the germline V gene. This CDR3 contains 14 residues. The J segment lost 11 bases and the V segment lost 5 bases, leaving 4 bases of the junction unmatched. The CDR3 DNA reads TGTGCCAGCAGCCCGGGACTAGCGGGGGGTAAGCAGTTCTTC. Residues: CASSPGLAGGKQFF.

Note on this clone: At one end, the junction sequence differs from germline, possibly due to a read error. The chain links TRBV7-9 to TRBJ2-7; either TRBD1 or TRBD2 may supply D (6 bases each). Germline loops: CDR1 SEHNR, CDR2 FQNEAQ (reference sequence). The CDR3 totals 14 residues. For the CDR3, the DNA is TGTTCCAGCAGGGGTAGCGGCTTCAGCTACGAGCAGTACTTC. It specifies CSSRGSGFSYEQYF.

This clone was observed a few times. This sequence joins TRBV28 and TRBJ2-2; no definite D call. CDR3 size: 13 residues. CDR1 and CDR2 from the germline V gene are MDHEN and SYDVKM. With 6 bases removed from V and 4 bases from J, the gap between germline ends came to 9 bases. The CDR3 region has the DNA TGTGCCAGCAGGGTCCGGGTCACCGGGGAGCTGTTTTTT. Its protein product is CASRVRVTGELFF.

This clone was counted only a few times. The rearrangement joins TRBV30 to TRBJ1-1; possible D gene TRBD1, 5 bases. With 0 bases removed from V and 5 bases from J, the gap between germline ends came to 13 bases. In germline, CDR1 is GTSNPN, CDR2 SVGIG (reference sequence). This CDR3 region has 14 residues. CDR3 region: CAWSVRIGVTEAFF. The CDR3 nucleotides read TGTGCCTGGAGTGTACGGATAGGGGTTACTGAAGCTTTCTTT.

This clone has a handful of counts. The rearrangement joins TRBV28 to TRBJ2-3, with a tentative D call TRBD2 (6 bases). V lost 7 bases and J 5 bases, leaving 16 bases between the germline ends. This CDR3 contains 14 residues. The germline CDR1 and CDR2 sequences are MDHEN and SYDVKM. The CDR3 bases are TGTGCCAGCACCGGACGGGAGTTTTTAGATACGCAGTATTTT. Its protein is CASTGREFLDTQYF.

This clone was detected only a few times. CDR3 DNA: TGTGCCAGCAGTGATCCCTCAGGTACAGCCGTCTACGAGCAGTACTTC. Its translation is CASSDPSGTAVYEQYF. The chain uses TRBV5-4 and TRBJ2-5; D is uncertain. The end of the DNA fits TRBJ2-7 better, so the J call may be wrong. The CDR3 consists of 16 residues. Germline CDR1 reads SGHNT; CDR2 reads YYREEE (reference sequence).

This sequence joins TRBV27 and TRBJ2-3; D remains unclear. V was cut by 3 bases and J by 4 bases, with 8 bases left in between. The CDR3 spans 13 residues. Germline V lookup: CDR1 MNHEY, CDR2 SMNVEV (reference sequence). CDR3 sequence: CASSFTSADTQYF. In DNA form, the CDR3 reads TGTGCCAGCAGTTTCACCTCGGCAGATACGCAGTATTTT.

A note on this clone: This sample also contains other DNA sequences that code for the same CDR3. The chain carries TRBV15 and TRBJ1-5; no reliable D call. Germline CDR1 reads LNHNV; CDR2 reads YYDKDF (reference sequence). CDR3 length: 12 residues. Trimming left V 1 base short and J 7 bases short, with 5 bases between. The CDR3 here is CATSRVAQPQHF. For the CDR3, the DNA is TGTGCCACCAGCAGAGTGGCCCAGCCCCAGCATTTT. The variable domain in full, with the rest retrieved from reference TRBV15 and TRBJ1-5, is DAMVIQNPRYQVTQFGKPVTLSCSQTLNHNVMYWYQQKSSQAPKLLFHYYDKDFNNEADTPDNFQSRRPNTSFCFLDIRSPGLGDTAMYLCATSRVAQPQHFGDGTRLSIL.

The table lists this clone with a count of one. The chain couples TRBV29-1 to TRBJ2-7; D possibly corresponds to TRBD2 (6 bases). The CDR3 covers 14 residues. CDR1 SQVTM and CDR2 ANQGSEA come from the germline V gene. Trimming stripped 6 bases from V and 5 bases from J, with 20 bases between. The CDR3 loop reads CSVLGGSISDEQYF. In DNA, the CDR3 is TGCAGCGTCCTCGGAGGGTCTATTTCCGACGAGCAGTACTTC.

This clone was seen only once. The chain uses TRBV5-4 and TRBJ2-5; D ambiguous. V shed 9 bases and J shed 4 bases, with 7 bases lying between them. CDR1 is SGHNT, CDR2 YYREEE, per germline (reference sequence). CDR3 length equals 10 residues. CDR3 in amino acids: CATSGETQYF. CDR3 nucleotide sequence: TGTGCCACTTCAGGAGAGACCCAGTACTTC.

J is TRBJ1-1 and V is TRBV18; D call uncertain. The CDR3 is 14 residues long. V dropped 0 bases and J dropped 5 bases, with 10 bases sitting between them. Germline V gene sequence: CDR1 KGHSH, CDR2 LQKENI. CDR3 bases: TGTGCCAGCTCACCACCTGGAGGAGGAACTGAAGCTTTCTTT. It encodes CASSPPGGGTEAFF.

The DNA for the CDR3 is TGTGCCAGCAGGGGGGGACAGGGCCACGAGCAGTACTTC. Its protein product is CASRGGQGHEQYF. V usage is TRBV6-6 and J usage is TRBJ2-7; 9 nucleotides align to TRBD1. In germline, CDR1 is MNHNY, CDR2 SVGAGI (reference sequence). The CDR3 totals 13 residues. Unmatched junction bases numbered 5, after V lost 6 bases and J lost 5 bases.

The chain is built from TRBV2 and TRBJ2-3, with a weak D call TRBD2 (6 bases). The V end was cut by 3 bases, the J end by 1 base, with 11 bases between. The CDR3 contains 15 residues. Germline V CDR1 and CDR2: SNHLY, FYNNEI. CDR3 in amino acids: CASSDGGVRTDTQYF. The CDR3 nucleotides read TGTGCCAGCAGTGACGGCGGGGTACGCACAGATACGCAGTATTTT.

The genes are TRBV5-1 and TRBJ2-3; a possible D gene is TRBD1 (6 bases). Germline V gene sequence: CDR1 SGHRS, CDR2 YFSETQ. V gave up 3 bases and J gave up 6 bases, with 17 bases separating them. The CDR3 is 15 residues long. The CDR3 DNA is TGCGCCAGCAGCTGGGGGCCAGACAGCTCCGATACGCAGTATTTT. Its translation is CASSWGPDSSDTQYF. The full variable domain, its missing parts supplied by reference TRBV5-1 and TRBJ2-3, is KAGVTQTPRYLIKTRGQQVTLSCSPISGHRSVSWYQQTPGQGLQFLFEYFSETQRNKGNFPGRFSGRQFSNSRSEMNVSTLELGDSALYLCASSWGPDSSDTQYFGPGTRLTVL.

The rearrangement links TRBV9 to TRBJ2-5; 8 positions match TRBD2. Germline V gene sequence: CDR1 SGDLS, CDR2 YYNGEE. Germline trimming cut 6 bases from V and 4 bases from J; bases unmatched to any gene: 8. The CDR3 sequence is 14 residues long. The CDR3 here is CASNDGRVGETQYF. The CDR3 DNA is TGTGCCAGCAATGACGGGAGGGTTGGAGAGACCCAGTACTTC.

V is TRBV29-1 and J is TRBJ1-5, with TRBD1 as a possible D gene (5 bases). The CDR3 runs 15 residues. Germline V gene lookup returns CDR1 SQVTM and CDR2 ANQGSEA. Trimming cost V 4 bases and J 0 bases, with 13 bases left between them. The CDR3 loop reads CSVGLTGDSNQPQHF. The CDR3 region has the DNA TGCAGCGTTGGCCTCACAGGAGATAGCAATCAGCCCCAGCATTTT.

The J gene is TRBJ2-1, the V gene TRBV14; the D gene is possibly TRBD2 (6 bases). Per germline, CDR1 SGHDN and CDR2 FVKESK. The ends were cut back, 4 bases at V and 0 bases at J, with 13 bases in the middle. The CDR3 has 16 residues. The CDR3 is CASSPGTASSYNEQFF. CDR3 DNA: TGTGCCAGCAGCCCAGGGACTGCCAGCTCCTACAATGAGCAGTTCTTC. The full variable domain, with the rest looked up from reference TRBV14 and TRBJ2-1, is EAGVTQFPSHSVIEKGQTVTLRCDPISGHDNLYWYRRVMGKEIKFLLHFVKESKQDESGMPNNRFLAERTGGTYSTLKVQPAELEDSGVYFCASSPGTASSYNEQFFGPGTRLTVL.

The chain combines TRBV25-1 with TRBJ1-5; D call uncertain. CDR1 and CDR2 (germline): MGHDK, SYGVNS. This CDR3 comprises 12 residues. V dropped 6 bases and J dropped 8 bases, with 11 bases sitting between them. The CDR3: CASRHAEEPQHF. CDR3 nucleotide sequence: TGTGCCAGCAGACACGCAGAGGAGCCCCAGCATTTT. The full variable domain, with the rest looked up from reference TRBV25-1 and TRBJ1-5, is EADIYQTPRYLVIGTGKKITLECSQTMGHDKMYWYQQDPGMELHLIHYSYGVNSTEKGDLSSESTVSRIRTEHFPLTLESARPSHTSQYLCASRHAEEPQHFGDGTRLSIL.

The chain carries TRBV7-3 and TRBJ2-1; 10 bases align to TRBD1. V shed 5 bases and J 13 bases; nucleotides not matched to a gene: 5. From germline, CDR1 is SGHTA and CDR2 FQGTGA. The length of the CDR3 is 12 residues. CDR3 region: CASSPGQGIQFF. The CDR3 DNA follows: TGTGCCAGCAGCCCGGGACAGGGGATACAGTTCTTC.

This clone was observed a single time. The chain links TRBV11-2 to TRBJ2-5; tentative D call: TRBD2 (7 bases). The CDR3 has 18 residues. V was shortened by 4 bases and J by 4 bases, with 25 bases between the two germline ends. Looked up from germline, CDR1 is SGHAT and CDR2 is FQNNGV. The CDR3 coding sequence is TGTGCCAGCAGCTCCGAACCGCCGACTAGCAGGGGATTAGAGACCCAGTACTTC. Its translation is CASSSEPPTSRGLETQYF.

Only a few counts were recorded for this clone. This chain links TRBV5-1 with TRBJ1-2, with 9 bases aligning to TRBD1. J was trimmed by 8 bases and V by 0 bases; bases with no gene match: 5. Germline CDR1 and CDR2: SGHRS and YFSETQ. The CDR3 extends over 14 amino acids. The CDR3 sequence: CASSLDGTGYGYTF. In DNA form, the CDR3 reads TGCGCCAGCAGCTTGGACGGGACAGGGTACGGCTACACCTTC.

The rearrangement uses TRBV4-1 and TRBJ2-3; 9 bases match TRBD1. This CDR3 has 15 residues. The V gene's germline CDR1 is MGHRA and CDR2 YSYEKL. V was clipped by 4 bases and J by 2 bases; unmatched bases: 4. Here the CDR3 reads CASSPTGGPTDTQYF. The DNA of the CDR3 is TGCGCCAGCAGCCCGACAGGGGGTCCCACAGATACGCAGTATTTT.

The rearrangement links TRBV5-1 to TRBJ2-7, with TRBD1 matching 7 bases. V dropped 1 base and J dropped 8; count of bases not matched to a gene: 12. The V gene's germline CDR1 is SGHRS and CDR2 YFSETQ. The CDR3 runs to 15 residues. CDR3 sequence reads: CASSLTDRAPLKQYF. CDR3 DNA sequence: TGCGCCAGCAGCTTGACTGACAGGGCCCCCTTGAAGCAGTACTTC.

The V call is TRBV13, the J call TRBJ1-2; the match to TRBD1 covers 10 bases. V lost 4 bases to trimming and J lost 13 bases; unmatched junction nucleotides: 9. The CDR3 runs 13 residues. CDR1 PRHDT and CDR2 FYEKMQ come from the germline V gene (reference sequence). The CDR3 region is CASSSRQGATSTF. The CDR3 bases are TGTGCCAGCAGCTCCCGACAGGGGGCGACTAGCACCTTC.

This clone turned up a few times. The chain is built from TRBV4-3 and TRBJ2-1; D unresolved. CDR3 length equals 15 residues. V gave up 0 bases and J gave up 1 base, with 7 bases separating them. Germline assignment: CDR1 LGHNA and CDR2 YSLEER. CDR3 sequence reads: CASSQDRNSYNEQFF. CDR3 coding DNA: TGCGCCAGCAGCCAAGACAGAAATTCCTACAATGAGCAGTTCTTC.

This chain links TRBV6-6 with TRBJ1-2, with D perhaps TRBD1 (6 bases). V shed 2 bases and J shed 6 bases, with 10 bases lying between them. CDR3 length: 13 amino acids. The germline gives CDR1 MNHNY, CDR2 SVGAGI (reference sequence). The CDR3 sequence: CASSYGRGNGYTF. CDR3 in DNA: TGTGCCAGCAGTTACGGCAGGGGAAATGGCTACACCTTC.